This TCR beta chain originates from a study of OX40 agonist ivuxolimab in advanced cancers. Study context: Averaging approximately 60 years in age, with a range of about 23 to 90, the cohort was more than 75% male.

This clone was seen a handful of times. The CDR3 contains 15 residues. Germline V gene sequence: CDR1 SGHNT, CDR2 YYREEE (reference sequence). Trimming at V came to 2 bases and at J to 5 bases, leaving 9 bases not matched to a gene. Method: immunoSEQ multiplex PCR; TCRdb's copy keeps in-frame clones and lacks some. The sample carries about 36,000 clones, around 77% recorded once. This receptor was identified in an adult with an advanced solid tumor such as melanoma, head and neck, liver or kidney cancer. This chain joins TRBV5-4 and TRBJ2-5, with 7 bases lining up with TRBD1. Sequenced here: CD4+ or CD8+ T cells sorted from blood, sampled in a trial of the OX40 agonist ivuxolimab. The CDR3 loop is CASSFAGTAFETQYF. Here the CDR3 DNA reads TGTGCCAGCAGCTTCGCCGGGACAGCCTTCGAGACCCAGTACTTC.